This entry lists 21 T cell receptor beta chains sequenced from one sample in a study of shared clonotypes between healthy human individuals. Clones were read by immunoSEQ multiplex PCR, and TCRdb kept only the in-frame ones, dropping some. The sample records about a million clones, more than 65% being singletons. The specimen was memory CD4+ T cells sorted from blood. Subset given: CD45RA-negative fraction. The receptors were gathered from a man aged 18 to 29 in good health.

The chain joins TRBV29-1 to TRBJ2-7; TRBD2 might be the D (6 bases). The CDR3 has 12 residues. In germline, CDR1 is SQVTM, CDR2 ANQGSEA. Between the trimmed V and J ends, which lost 2 bases and 7 bases, there was a span of 12 bases. The CDR3 here is CSVEFSGVEQYF. CDR3 nucleotide sequence: TGCAGCGTTGAATTTTCGGGGGTTGAGCAGTACTTC.

The sample holds a few counts of this clone. The chain has TRBV27 and TRBJ1-3, with TRBD1 identical over 10 bases. From germline, CDR1 is MNHEY and CDR2 SMNVEV (reference sequence). V dropped 6 bases and J dropped 1; count of bases not matched to a gene: 18. The CDR3 has 20 amino acids. The CDR3 spells CASSPKGTGARLISGNTIYF. The CDR3 nucleotides are TGTGCCAGCAGCCCAAAGGGGACAGGGGCAAGATTAATATCTGGAAACACCATATATTTT.

The chain joins TRBV5-6 to TRBJ2-7; 10 bases agree with TRBD2. The CDR3 contains 16 residues. Germline V gives CDR1 SGHDT, CDR2 YYEEEE. V lost 5 bases to trimming and J lost 1 base; unmatched junction nucleotides: 9. For the CDR3, the DNA is TGTGCCAGCAGGAATAGCGGGGGGCCGCCTTCCTACGAGCAGTACTTC. Translating gives CASRNSGGPPSYEQYF.

This clone was observed a single time. This sequence joins TRBV4-1 and TRBJ2-7; D perhaps matches TRBD1 (5 bases). Germline CDR1 MGHRA, CDR2 YSYEKL. The CDR3 length is 15 residues. The V gene lost 1 base and the J gene lost 4 bases, with 14 bases spanning the gap. Written as DNA, the CDR3 is TGCGCCAGCAGCCAAGGGACACAGGAGATATACGAGCAGTACTTC. Its protein is CASSQGTQEIYEQYF.

A word on this clone: Other DNA sequences of this sample code for an identical CDR3. V and J are TRBV19 and TRBJ1-2; a weak D match, TRBD1 (5 bases). This CDR3 region has 13 residues. The V gene's germline CDR1 is LNHDA and CDR2 SQIVND (reference sequence). V was shortened by 1 base and J by 8 bases, with 11 bases between the two germline ends. Here the CDR3 reads CASSIGAGRGYTF. The CDR3, as DNA: TGTGCCAGTAGTATAGGCGCAGGGCGAGGCTACACCTTC.

The V and J genes are TRBV28 and TRBJ2-7, with D tentatively TRBD1 or TRBD2 (5 bases each). The V gene lost 6 bases and the J gene lost 2 bases, with 14 bases spanning the gap. The CDR3 runs 14 residues. Germline lookup yields CDR1 MDHEN and CDR2 SYDVKM. The CDR3 region has the DNA TGTGCCAGCAGCCTAGCCGGGACCACCTACGAGCAGTACTTC. Its translation: CASSLAGTTYEQYF.

This clone occurred a few times. The chain carries TRBV6-1 and TRBJ1-1; D remains unclear. The germline V gene encodes CDR1 MNHNS and CDR2 SASEGT. V lost 4 bases, J lost 5 bases, and 17 bases lay in between. The CDR3 runs to 15 residues. The CDR3 sequence: CASSVGPKVGTEAFF. In DNA, the CDR3 is TGTGCCAGCAGTGTCGGACCCAAAGTAGGGACTGAAGCTTTCTTT.

This chain connects TRBV7-6 to TRBJ1-4; D unclear. The CDR3 loop spans 14 amino acids. V was trimmed by 3 bases and J by 8 bases, leaving 13 bases between them. In germline, CDR1 is SGHVS, CDR2 FNYEAQ. The CDR3 bases are TGTGCCAGCAGCTTTGGGGTCCCGGGAGAAAAACTGTTTTTT. Its translation: CASSFGVPGEKLFF.

The chain couples TRBV7-6 to TRBJ2-1, with D possibly TRBD2 on 7 matching bases. Germline loops: CDR1 SGHVS, CDR2 FNYEAQ. The CDR3 length is 16 residues. The V end was cut by 2 bases, the J end by 5 bases, with 16 bases between. Written as DNA, the CDR3 is TGTGCCAGCAGCTTATTCGTGGGGGGGCAAAACAATGAGCAGTTCTTC. Translated: CASSLFVGGQNNEQFF.

The rearrangement joins TRBV11-2 to TRBJ2-5; TRBD2 matches at 14 bases. The germline V gene encodes CDR1 SGHAT and CDR2 FQNNGV. The J segment lost 5 bases and the V segment lost 5 bases, leaving 7 bases of the junction unmatched. The CDR3 is 16 residues long. The CDR3 DNA is TGTGCCAGCAGCCCTGGGACTAGCGGGAGTTCGGAGACCCAGTACTTC. This gives the protein CASSPGTSGSSETQYF.

The V gene is TRBV28, the J gene TRBJ1-5; D unclear. V dropped 7 bases and J dropped 9 bases, with 10 bases sitting between them. The V gene's germline CDR1 is MDHEN and CDR2 SYDVKM. This CDR3 is 11 amino acids long. The CDR3 DNA reads as TGTGCCAGCAAATGGACGGGGCCCCAGCATTTT. Its protein product is CASKWTGPQHF.

This CDR3 is CASSESRRLNNEQFF. As DNA, the CDR3 is TGCGCCAGCAGTGAGTCGAGGCGTTTAAACAATGAGCAGTTCTTC. This chain uses TRBV10-1 with TRBJ2-1, with unresolved D. Deletions cut 0 bases from V and 5 bases from J, with 11 bases between. Germline V gene data show CDR1 as WNHNN and CDR2 as SYGVQD (reference sequence). The CDR3 runs 15 residues.

The chain employs TRBV7-3 and TRBJ1-6; TRBD1 matches at 7 bases. The CDR3 extends over 17 amino acids. Trimming at V came to 1 base and at J to 9 bases, leaving 12 bases not matched to a gene. CDR1 is SGHTA, CDR2 FQGTGA, per germline. CDR3 sequence: CASSLRGSGDSGSPLHF. The CDR3 DNA sequence: TGTGCCAGCAGCTTAAGAGGTTCGGGGGACAGTGGTTCACCCCTCCACTTT.

This clone was seen only a few times. The chain carries TRBV18 and TRBJ2-2; D gene ambiguous. V was shortened by 1 base and J by 6 bases, with 12 bases between the two germline ends. The CDR3 contains 15 residues. Germline V gene sequence: CDR1 KGHSH, CDR2 LQKENI. Here the CDR3 DNA reads TGTGCCAGCTCACCACGGGCCGAAAGAGCCGGGGAGCTGTTTTTT. It yields the protein CASSPRAERAGELFF.

On this clone itself: Other DNA variants within this sample encode the same CDR3. This chain links TRBV5-1 with TRBJ1-2; D ambiguous. The germline V gene encodes CDR1 SGHRS and CDR2 YFSETQ. This CDR3 has 13 amino acids. V was trimmed by 0 bases and J by 3 bases, leaving 6 bases between them. The CDR3 nucleotides read TGCGCCAGCAGCTTGGCCGGGGACTATGGCTACACCTTC. Amino acid sequence: CASSLAGDYGYTF.

The chain couples TRBV5-6 to TRBJ1-4; D gene unclear. The CDR3 totals 13 residues. Germline CDR1 is SGHDT and CDR2 is YYEEEE. The V end lost 3 bases, the J end lost 8 bases, and 11 bases lay between the germline ends. For the CDR3, the DNA is TGTGCCAGCAGCTCGATTGGAATCGAAAAACTGTTTTTT. Translation gives CASSSIGIEKLFF. The variable domain in full, completed from reference TRBV5-6 and TRBJ1-4, reads DAGVTQSPTHLIKTRGQQVTLRCSPKSGHDTVSWYQQALGQGPQFIFQYYEEEERQRGNFPDRFSGHQFPNYSSELNVNALLLGDSALYLCASSSIGIEKLFFGSGTQLSVL.

Turning to this clone: At one of its ends the junction is not consistent with the germline gene, which may arise from a read error. The V and J genes are TRBV7-7 and TRBJ2-3; 9 bases align to TRBD1. Germline V lookup: CDR1 SSHAT, CDR2 FNYEAQ (reference sequence). The CDR3 is 15 residues long. In DNA, the CDR3 is TGTGCTAGCAGCCCCGGGACAGGGAGATCAGATACGCAGTATTTT. Amino acids: CASSPGTGRSDTQYF. The whole variable domain, filled in from reference TRBV7-7 and TRBJ2-3, reads GAGVSQSPRYKVTKRGQDVTLRCDPISSHATLYWYQQALGQGPEFLTYFNYEAQPDKSGLPSDRFSAERPEGSISTLTIQRTEQRDSAMYRCASSPGTGRSDTQYFGPGTRLTVL.

The chain couples TRBV7-9 to TRBJ2-3; D is ambiguous. This CDR3 contains 13 residues. Germline CDR1 is SEHNR and CDR2 is FQNEAQ (reference sequence). Trimming pared 5 bases from V and 2 bases from J, leaving 8 bases between. CDR3 nucleotide sequence: TGTGCCAGCAGCGTTCGACCCACAGATACGCAGTATTTT. Translation gives CASSVRPTDTQYF.

The V and J genes are TRBV28 and TRBJ2-3; 14 bases are a match to TRBD2. The length of the CDR3 is 19 residues. Unmatched junction bases numbered 13, after V lost 4 bases and J lost 4 bases. Germline assignment: CDR1 MDHEN and CDR2 SYDVKM. DNA for the CDR3: TGTGCCAGCAGTTATAAACCGGGACTAGCGGGAGTTGTTGCAGATACGCAGTATTTT. This codes for CASSYKPGLAGVVADTQYF.

The chain's CDR3 is CASRDQGAFLENEQFF. The CDR3 DNA sequence: TGTGCCAGCAGGGACCAGGGGGCCTTTCTAGAAAATGAGCAGTTCTTC. The J gene is TRBJ2-1, the V gene TRBV11-2; 8 bases match TRBD1. V was clipped by 6 bases and J by 7 bases; unmatched bases: 14. The CDR3 spans 16 residues. Germline CDR1 reads SGHAT; CDR2 reads FQNNGV.

The V call is TRBV30, the J call TRBJ1-2; D gene unclear. Deletions cut 5 bases from V and 0 bases from J, with 4 bases between. Germline CDR1 and CDR2: GTSNPN and SVGIG (reference sequence). This CDR3 has 11 amino acids. The CDR3 protein is CAWGANYGYTF. Written as DNA, the CDR3 is TGTGCCTGGGGAGCTAACTATGGCTACACCTTC.